The present entry profiles one T cell receptor (beta chain) with its context. The record originates from a study of blood T cell repertoires in COVID-19. About the research overall: Acute and convalescent COVID-19 specimens originated in the United States, Italy and Spain.

Measured with immunoSEQ multiplex PCR; TCRdb has only the in-frame clones, and not every one. This table holds 200,000 to 250,000 clones, roughly 79% found once. Across 20 to 25 US areas, participants ranged in age from 18 to 89 years. Participants' own reports of clinical history determined their cohort assignment. The TCR was taken from a woman between 50 and 59 years old with acute COVID-19. Sample: PBMCs or T cells enriched from blood (not recorded which).

CDR3 in DNA: TGTGCCACCAGTGATTCAGGGGACGGAAACACCATATATTTT. Protein product: CATSDSGDGNTIYF. V and J are TRBV24-1 and TRBJ1-3, with a weak D call TRBD1 (6 bases). Trimming left V 2 bases short and J 4 bases short, with 8 bases between. Germline V lookup: CDR1 KGHDR, CDR2 SFDVKD. The CDR3 spans 14 residues.